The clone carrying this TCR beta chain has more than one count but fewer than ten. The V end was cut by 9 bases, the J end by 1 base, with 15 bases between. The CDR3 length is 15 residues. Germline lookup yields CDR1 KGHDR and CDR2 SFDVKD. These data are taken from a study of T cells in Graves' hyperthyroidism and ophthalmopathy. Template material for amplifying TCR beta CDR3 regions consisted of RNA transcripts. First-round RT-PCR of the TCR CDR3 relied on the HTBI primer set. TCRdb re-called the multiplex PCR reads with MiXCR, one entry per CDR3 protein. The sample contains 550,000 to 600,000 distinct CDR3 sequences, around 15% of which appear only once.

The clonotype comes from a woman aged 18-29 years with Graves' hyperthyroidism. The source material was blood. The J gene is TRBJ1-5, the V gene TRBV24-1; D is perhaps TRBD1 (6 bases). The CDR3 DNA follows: TGTGCCACCCAAAATCTCCAGGGGAGCAATCAGCCCCAGCATTTT. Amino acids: CATQNLQGSNQPQHF.